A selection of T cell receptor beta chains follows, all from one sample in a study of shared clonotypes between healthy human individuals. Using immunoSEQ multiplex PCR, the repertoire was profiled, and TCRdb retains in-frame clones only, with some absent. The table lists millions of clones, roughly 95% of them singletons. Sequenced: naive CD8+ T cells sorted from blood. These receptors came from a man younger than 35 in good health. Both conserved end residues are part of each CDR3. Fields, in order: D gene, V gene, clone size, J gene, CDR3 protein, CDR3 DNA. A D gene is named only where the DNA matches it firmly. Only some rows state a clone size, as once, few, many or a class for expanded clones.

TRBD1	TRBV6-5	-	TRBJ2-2	CASSYEQGGTGELFF	TGTGCCAGCAGTTACGAACAGGGGGGCACCGGGGAGCTGTTTTTT
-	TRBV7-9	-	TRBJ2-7	CASSLGSGIIYEQYF	TGTGCCAGCAGCCTGGGCTCCGGGATCATCTACGAGCAGTACTTC
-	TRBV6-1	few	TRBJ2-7	CASSWGSYEQYF	TGTGCCAGCAGCTGGGGGTCCTACGAGCAGTACTTC
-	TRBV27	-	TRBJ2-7	CASSWLGEAEQYF	TGTGCCAGCAGTTGGCTGGGGGAGGCCGAGCAGTACTTC
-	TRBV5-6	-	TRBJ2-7	CASSLPTYEQYF	TGTGCCAGCAGCTTGCCTACCTACGAGCAGTACTTC
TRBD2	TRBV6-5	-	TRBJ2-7	CASSYGIAGVYEQYF	TGTGCCAGCAGTTACGGGATAGCGGGAGTATACGAGCAGTACTTC
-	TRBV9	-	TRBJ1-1	CASANGGRTEAFF	TGTGCCAGCGCCAACGGGGGGCGAACTGAAGCTTTCTTT
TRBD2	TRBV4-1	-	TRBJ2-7	CASSQGLLAGGEQYF	TGCGCCAGCAGCCAAGGCCTTCTAGCGGGTGGGGAGCAGTACTTC
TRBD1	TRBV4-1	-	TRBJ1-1	CASSQAGDSLTEAFF	TGCGCCAGCAGCCAAGCAGGGGACAGCCTCACTGAAGCTTTCTTT
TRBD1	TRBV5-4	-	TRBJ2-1	CASSTTGTGFNEQFF	TGTGCCAGCAGCACCACCGGGACAGGCTTCAATGAGCAGTTCTTC
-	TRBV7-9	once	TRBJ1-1	CASSLMVNTEAFF	TGTGCCAGCAGCCTAATGGTGAACACTGAAGCTTTCTTT
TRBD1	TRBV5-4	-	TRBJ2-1	CASSTLDRGYNEQFF	TGTGCCAGCAGCACCTTAGACAGGGGGTACAATGAGCAGTTCTTC
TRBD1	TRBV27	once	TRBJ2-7	CASREQGIHEQYF	TGTGCCAGCAGAGAACAGGGGATCCACGAGCAGTACTTC
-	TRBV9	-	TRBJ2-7	CASSVGGLGEQYF	TGTGCCAGCAGCGTTGGGGGACTCGGCGAGCAGTACTTC
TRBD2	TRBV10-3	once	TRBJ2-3	CATLPPVAGAGDTQYF	TGTGCCACGCTTCCCCCCGTAGCGGGGGCTGGAGATACGCAGTATTTT
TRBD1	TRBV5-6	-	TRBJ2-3	CASSRGQGSTDTQYF	TGTGCCAGCAGCCGCGGACAGGGGAGCACAGATACGCAGTATTTT
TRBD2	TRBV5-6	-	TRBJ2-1	CASSGLENNEQFF	TGTGCCAGCAGTGGACTAGAAAACAATGAGCAGTTCTTC
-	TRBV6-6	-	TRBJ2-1	CASSYYSNEQFF	TGTGCCAGCAGTTACTACTCTAATGAGCAGTTCTTC
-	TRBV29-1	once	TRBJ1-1	CSVVGNTEAFF	TGCAGCGTTGTCGGGAACACTGAAGCTTTCTTT
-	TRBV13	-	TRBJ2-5	CASSLAGNQETQYF	TGTGCCAGCAGCTTAGCGGGGAACCAAGAGACCCAGTACTTC
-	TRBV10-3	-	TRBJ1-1	CATSNPGTPTEAFF	TGTGCCACCTCGAATCCCGGGACACCCACTGAAGCTTTCTTT
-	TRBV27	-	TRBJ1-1	CASSLYAGGLGAEAFF	TGTGCCAGCAGTTTATACGCTGGGGGGCTGGGCGCTGAAGCTTTCTTT
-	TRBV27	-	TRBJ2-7	CASSPIRTGREQYF	TGTGCCAGCAGTCCTATCCGGACCGGGCGCGAGCAGTACTTC
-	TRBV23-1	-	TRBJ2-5	CASSRWGEETQYF	TGCGCCAGCAGTCGTTGGGGGGAAGAGACCCAGTACTTC
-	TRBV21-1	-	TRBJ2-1	CASSNGRDSTSYNEQFF	TGTGCCAGCAGCAACGGCCGGGACTCCACCTCCTACAATGAGCAGTTCTTC
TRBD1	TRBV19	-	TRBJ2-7	CASSHDRDRREQYF	TGTGCCAGTAGTCATGACCGGGACAGACGCGAGCAGTACTTC
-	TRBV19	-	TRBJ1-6	CASSILATDSPLHF	TGTGCCAGTAGTATCCTGGCTACCGATTCACCCCTCCACTTT
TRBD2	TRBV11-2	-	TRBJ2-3	CASSRLAGGDTQYF	TGTGCCAGCAGCCGACTAGCGGGAGGGGATACGCAGTATTTT
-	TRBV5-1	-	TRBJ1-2	CASSLGGADGYTF	TGCGCCAGCAGCTTGGGGGGCGCTGACGGCTACACCTTC
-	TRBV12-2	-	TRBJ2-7	CASRLAGLAGAYEQYF	TGTGCAAGTCGCTTAGCAGGACTAGCGGGAGCCTACGAGCAGTACTTC
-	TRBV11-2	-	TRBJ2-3	CASSLLVTDTQYF	TGTGCCAGCAGCTTATTAGTCACAGATACGCAGTATTTT
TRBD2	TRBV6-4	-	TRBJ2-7	CASQRYPGREGAEQYF	TGTGCCAGCCAACGTTATCCGGGCAGGGAGGGAGCCGAGCAGTACTTC
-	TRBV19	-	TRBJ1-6	CASSIQGNSPLHF	TGTGCCAGTAGTATACAGGGGAATTCACCCCTCCACTTT
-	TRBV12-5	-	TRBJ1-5	CASGLDSSPQHF	TGTGCTAGTGGTTTGGACTCGTCGCCCCAGCATTTT
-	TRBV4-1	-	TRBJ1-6	CASWGSSYNSPLHF	TGCGCCAGCTGGGGAAGCTCCTATAATTCACCCCTCCACTTT
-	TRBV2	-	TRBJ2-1	CASKVERSSYNEQFF	TGTGCCAGCAAAGTGGAGCGGAGCTCCTACAATGAGCAGTTCTTC
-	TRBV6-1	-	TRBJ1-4	CASSEEDRGGEKLFF	TGTGCCAGCAGTGAAGAGGATCGGGGGGGTGAAAAACTGTTTTTT
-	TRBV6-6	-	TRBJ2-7	CASSYVGANYEQYF	TGTGCCAGCAGTTACGTCGGGGCAAACTACGAGCAGTACTTC
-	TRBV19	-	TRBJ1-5	CASRYWDTSNQPQHF	TGTGCCAGTAGGTACTGGGACACTAGCAATCAGCCCCAGCATTTT
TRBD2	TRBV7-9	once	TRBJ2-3	CASSGAASGGNTDTQYF	TGTGCCAGCAGCGGGGCGGCTAGCGGGGGAAACACAGATACGCAGTATTTT
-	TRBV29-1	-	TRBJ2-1	CSVHQGWSSEQFF	TGCAGCGTTCATCAGGGATGGTCAAGTGAGCAGTTCTTC
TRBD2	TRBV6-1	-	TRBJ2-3	CASTTSGTDTQYF	TGTGCCAGCACAACTAGCGGCACAGATACGCAGTATTTT
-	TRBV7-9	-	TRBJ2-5	CASSPDSQETQYF	TGTGCCAGCAGCCCCGACAGCCAAGAGACCCAGTACTTC
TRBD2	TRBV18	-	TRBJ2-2	CASSPPSGRDTGELFF	TGTGCCAGCTCACCACCCAGCGGGAGGGACACCGGGGAGCTGTTTTTT